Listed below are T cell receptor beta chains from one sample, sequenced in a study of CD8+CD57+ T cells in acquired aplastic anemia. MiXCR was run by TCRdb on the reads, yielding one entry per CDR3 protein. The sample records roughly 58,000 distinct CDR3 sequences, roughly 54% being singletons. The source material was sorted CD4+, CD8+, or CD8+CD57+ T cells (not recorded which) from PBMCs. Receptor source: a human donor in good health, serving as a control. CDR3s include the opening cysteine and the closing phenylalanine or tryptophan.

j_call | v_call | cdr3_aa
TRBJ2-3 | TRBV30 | CAWTLGWLASDTQYF
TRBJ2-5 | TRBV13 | CASKWGSTFQETQYF
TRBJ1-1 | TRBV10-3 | CAISGQFEAFF
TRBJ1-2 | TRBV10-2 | CATHRSGGSGGEIYGYTF
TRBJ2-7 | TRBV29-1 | CSVEDRAYEQYF
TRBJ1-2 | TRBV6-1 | CANRQGSGGYTF
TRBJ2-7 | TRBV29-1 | CSVTDRESYEQYF
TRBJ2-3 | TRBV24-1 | CATSDLGDTQYF
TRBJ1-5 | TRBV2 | CASSPQGGNQPQHF
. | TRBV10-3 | CAISADFVGEQYF
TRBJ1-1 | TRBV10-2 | CASSGQGLNTEAFF
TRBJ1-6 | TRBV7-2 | CASSLALGSPLHF
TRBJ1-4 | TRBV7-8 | CASSLEVRGTNEKLFF
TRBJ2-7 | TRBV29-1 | CSVEPRGTGGYEQYF
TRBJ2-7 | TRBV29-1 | CSVEGQGVTREQYF
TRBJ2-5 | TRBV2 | CASRGGLREETQYF
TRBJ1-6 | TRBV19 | CASSMVAYNSPLHF
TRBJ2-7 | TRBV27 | CASSFRDRDYEQYF
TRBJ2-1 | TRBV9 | CASSATGGASDEQFF
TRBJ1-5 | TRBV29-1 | CSVEGQRQHF
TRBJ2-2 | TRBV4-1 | CASSQDRTGTGWNTGELFF
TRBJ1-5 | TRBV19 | CASSQGDYSNQPQHF
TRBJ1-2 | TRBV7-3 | CASSLVGNDGYTF
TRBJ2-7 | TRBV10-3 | CAISVGQSSYEQYF
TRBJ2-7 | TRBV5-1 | CASSLFGDEQYF
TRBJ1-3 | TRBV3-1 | CASSPLGGANTIYF
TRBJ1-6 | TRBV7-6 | CASSLARENSPLHF
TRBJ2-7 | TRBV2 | CASSEVGASSPYEQYF
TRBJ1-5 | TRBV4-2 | CASSQDLNQPQHF
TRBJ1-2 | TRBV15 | CATSRAGQRYGYTF
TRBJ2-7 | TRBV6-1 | CAIRTSGKYEQYF
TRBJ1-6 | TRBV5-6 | CASSFLSGSYSPLHF
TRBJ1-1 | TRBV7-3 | CASSLNYGNTEAFF
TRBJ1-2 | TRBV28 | CASSLQGPLNGYTF
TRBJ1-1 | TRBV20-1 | CSARRGGMNTEAFF
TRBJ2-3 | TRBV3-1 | CASSTLDTQYF
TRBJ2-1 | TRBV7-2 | CASSFPTVRNEQFF
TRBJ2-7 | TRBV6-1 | CASTRTGQSYEQYF
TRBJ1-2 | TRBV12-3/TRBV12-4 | CASSPTGSRGYTF
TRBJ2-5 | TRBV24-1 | CATSDGDSPRETQYF
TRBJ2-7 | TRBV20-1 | CSARGWRGGPYEQYF
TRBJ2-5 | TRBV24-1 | CATSDPGTGNQPQYF
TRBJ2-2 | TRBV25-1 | CASSEYGRNTGELFF
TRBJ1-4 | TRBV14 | CASSQDGEKLFF
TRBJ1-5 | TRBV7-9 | CASSLTGAREPQHF
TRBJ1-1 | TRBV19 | CASSITGAEAFF
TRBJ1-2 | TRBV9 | CASSVADGSNYGYTF
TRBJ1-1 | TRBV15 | CATSREQGTLNTEAFF
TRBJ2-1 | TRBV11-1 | CASSSGTPYNEQFF
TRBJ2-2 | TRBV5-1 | CAGSPGRVAGDKTGELFF
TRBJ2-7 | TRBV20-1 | CSASRLAGDSYEQYF
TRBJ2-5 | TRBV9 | CASMDIQETQYF
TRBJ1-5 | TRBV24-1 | CANRDIGDQPQHF
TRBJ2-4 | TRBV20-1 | CSANIATGTSGNIQYF